This TCR beta chain was captured by sequencing in a study of OX40 agonist ivuxolimab in advanced cancers. Study summary: Antecedent anti-PD-1, anti-PD-L1 or anti-CTLA-4 therapy was permissible, with around 41% having received some.

From germline, CDR1 is SGHAT and CDR2 FQNNGV. With 2 bases clipped from V and 12 bases from J, the junction kept 9 bases outside the gene matches. The CDR3 consists of 14 residues. General study results and limits: Normalized T-cell clonal expansion was also low in a subset of nonresponders. Clonal expansion was among the lowest in partial responders at 0.1-3.0 mg/kg, especially CD8+.

On this clone itself: Its antigen is not known.

Sequencing used immunoSEQ multiplex PCR; TCRdb keeps in-frame clones, though not all of them. The sample lists tens of thousands of clones; less than 90% were seen once. The source of this sequence is an adult with an advanced solid tumor such as melanoma, head and neck, liver or kidney cancer. Sequenced here: CD4+ or CD8+ T cells sorted from blood, sampled in a trial of the OX40 agonist ivuxolimab. V is TRBV11-2 and J is TRBJ1-4, with TRBD1 matching 7 bases. The CDR3 DNA sequence: TGTGCCAGCAGCTTACTGCTCACGGGACAGCAACTGTTTTTT. This sequence encodes CASSLLLTGQQLFF.